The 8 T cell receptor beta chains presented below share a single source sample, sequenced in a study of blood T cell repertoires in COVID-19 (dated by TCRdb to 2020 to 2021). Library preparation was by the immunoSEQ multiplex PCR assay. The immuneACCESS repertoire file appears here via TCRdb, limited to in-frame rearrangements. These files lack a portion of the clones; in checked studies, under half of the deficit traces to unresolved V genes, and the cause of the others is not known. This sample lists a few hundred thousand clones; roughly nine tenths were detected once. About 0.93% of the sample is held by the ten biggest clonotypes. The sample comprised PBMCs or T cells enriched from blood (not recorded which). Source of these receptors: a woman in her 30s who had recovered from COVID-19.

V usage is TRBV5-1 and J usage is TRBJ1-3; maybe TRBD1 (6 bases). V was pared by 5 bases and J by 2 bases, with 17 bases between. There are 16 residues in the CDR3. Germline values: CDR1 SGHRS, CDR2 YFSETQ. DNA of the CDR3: TGCGCCAGCAGAACTACAGGGAGAGCTACTGGAAACACCATATATTTT. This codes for CASRTTGRATGNTIYF.

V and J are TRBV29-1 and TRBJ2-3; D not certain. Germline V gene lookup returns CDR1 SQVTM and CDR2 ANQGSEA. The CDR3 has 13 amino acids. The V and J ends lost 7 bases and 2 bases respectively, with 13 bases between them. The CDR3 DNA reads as TGCAGCGGCGGATTGCACCACACAGATACGCAGTATTTT. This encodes CSGGLHHTDTQYF.

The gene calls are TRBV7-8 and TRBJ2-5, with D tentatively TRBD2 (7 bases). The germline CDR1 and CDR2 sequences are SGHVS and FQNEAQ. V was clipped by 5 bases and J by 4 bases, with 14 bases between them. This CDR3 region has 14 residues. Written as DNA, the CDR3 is TGTGCCAGCAGCCCGTCGGGGGGCTTAGAGACCCAGTACTTC. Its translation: CASSPSGGLETQYF. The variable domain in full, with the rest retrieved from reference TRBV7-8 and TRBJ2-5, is GAGVSQSPRYKVAKRGQDVALRCDPISGHVSLFWYQQALGQGPEFLTYFQNEAQLDKSGLPSDRFFAERPEGSVSTLKIQRTQQEDSAVYLCASSPSGGLETQYFGPGTRLLVL.

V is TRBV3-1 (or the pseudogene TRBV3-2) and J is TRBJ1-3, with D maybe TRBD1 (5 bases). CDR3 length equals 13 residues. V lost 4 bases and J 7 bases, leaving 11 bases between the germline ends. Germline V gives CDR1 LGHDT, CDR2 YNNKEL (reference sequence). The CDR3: CASSRQGENTIYF. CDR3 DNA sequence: TGTGCCAGCAGCCGCCAGGGCGAGAACACCATATATTTT.

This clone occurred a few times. CDR3 loop: CASSLGGRGSNMNTEAFF. The DNA of the CDR3 is TGCGCCAGCAGCTTGGGAGGCAGGGGATCTAACATGAACACTGAAGCTTTCTTT. The chain combines TRBV5-1 with TRBJ1-1, with D perhaps TRBD1 (6 bases). Trimming cost V 0 bases and J 0 bases, with 18 bases left between them. CDR1 SGHRS and CDR2 YFSETQ come from the germline V gene. The CDR3 totals 18 residues.

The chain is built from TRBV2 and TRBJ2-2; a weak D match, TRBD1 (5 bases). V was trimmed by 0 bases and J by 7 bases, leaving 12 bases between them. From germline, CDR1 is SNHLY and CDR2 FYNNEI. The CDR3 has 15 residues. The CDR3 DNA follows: TGTGCCAGCAGTGAAGCTAGCAGGGCGGTCGGGGAGCTGTTTTTT. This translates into CASSEASRAVGELFF.

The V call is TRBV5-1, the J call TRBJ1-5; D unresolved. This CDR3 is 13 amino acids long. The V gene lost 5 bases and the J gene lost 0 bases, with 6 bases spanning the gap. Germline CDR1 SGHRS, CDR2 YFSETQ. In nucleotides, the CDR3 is TGCGCCAGCAGTGGCGGTAGCAATCAGCCCCAGCATTTT. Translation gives CASSGGSNQPQHF. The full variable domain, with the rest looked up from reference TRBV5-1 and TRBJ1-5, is KAGVTQTPRYLIKTRGQQVTLSCSPISGHRSVSWYQQTPGQGLQFLFEYFSETQRNKGNFPGRFSGRQFSNSRSEMNVSTLELGDSALYLCASSGGSNQPQHFGDGTRLSIL.

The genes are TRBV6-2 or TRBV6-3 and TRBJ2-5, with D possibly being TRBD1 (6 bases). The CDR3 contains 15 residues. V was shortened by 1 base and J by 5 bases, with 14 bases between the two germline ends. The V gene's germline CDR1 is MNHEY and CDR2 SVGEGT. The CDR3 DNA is TGTGCCAGCAGTTACTTGGCAGGGGATCTGGAGACCCAGTACTTC. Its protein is CASSYLAGDLETQYF.